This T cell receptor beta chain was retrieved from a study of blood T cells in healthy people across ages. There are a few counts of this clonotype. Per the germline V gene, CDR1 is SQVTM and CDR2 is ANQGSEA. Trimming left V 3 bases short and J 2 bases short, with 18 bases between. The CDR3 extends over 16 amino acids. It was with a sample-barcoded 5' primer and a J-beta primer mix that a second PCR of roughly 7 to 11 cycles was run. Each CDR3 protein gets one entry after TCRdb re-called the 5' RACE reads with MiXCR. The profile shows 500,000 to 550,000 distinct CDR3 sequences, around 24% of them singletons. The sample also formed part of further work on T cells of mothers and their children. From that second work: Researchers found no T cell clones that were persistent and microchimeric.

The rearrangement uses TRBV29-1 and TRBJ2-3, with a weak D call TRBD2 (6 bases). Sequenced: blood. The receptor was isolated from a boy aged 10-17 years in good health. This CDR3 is CSVEGGERASTDTQYF. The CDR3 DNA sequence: TGCAGCGTTGAGGGGGGAGAGAGGGCTTCCACAGATACGCAGTATTTT.